A single sample gave rise to the 6 T cell receptor beta chains below, sequenced in a study of T cells in Graves' hyperthyroidism and ophthalmopathy. Authors of the study amplified TCR beta CDR3 regions from RNA transcripts. Primed by the HTBI set, a first-round RT-PCR was run on the TCR CDR3. TCRdb re-called the multiplex PCR reads through MiXCR, storing one row per CDR3 protein. Of hundreds of thousands of distinct CDR3 sequences in the sample, approximately 15% are singletons; the top ten hold roughly 5.5%. Material: blood. The receptors here all came from a woman aged 25-40 years with Graves' hyperthyroidism that later progressed to Graves' ophthalmopathy.

This chain joins TRBV12-5 and TRBJ1-1; D is unresolved. The CDR3 is 14 amino acids. Germline V gene lookup returns CDR1 LGHNT and CDR2 FRNRAP. Deletions cut 1 base from V and 8 bases from J, with 14 bases between. The CDR3 is CASGLDALGLEAFF. CDR3 sequence (DNA): TGTGCTAGTGGTTTGGACGCCTTAGGTTTGGAAGCTTTCTTT.

This clonotype was detected ten times or more. The gene calls are TRBV29-1 and TRBJ1-2; 8 bases match TRBD1. Looked up from germline, CDR1 is SQVTM and CDR2 is ANQGSEA. V shed 6 bases, J shed 6 bases, and the junction held 6 bases outside the gene matches. This CDR3 spans 12 amino acids. The CDR3: CSVGQGLDGYTF. CDR3 sequence (DNA): TGCAGCGTAGGACAGGGACTGGATGGCTACACCTTC.

This clonotype showed up many times. The chain is built from TRBV24-1 and TRBJ2-7, with D perhaps TRBD1 (5 bases). There are 16 residues in the CDR3. From germline, CDR1 is KGHDR and CDR2 SFDVKD. V shed 3 bases and J shed 3 bases, with 17 bases lying between them. CDR3 sequence (DNA): TGTGCCACCAGTGATCGGAAACAGGCCACGGTCTACGAGCAGTACTTC. As protein: CATSDRKQATVYEQYF.

Only one count was recorded for this clonotype. The chain carries TRBV20-1 and TRBJ2-7, with 8 bases matching TRBD1. After removal of 6 bases from V and 6 bases from J, the junction contained 7 bases not matched to a gene. The CDR3 sequence is 12 residues long. Germline CDR1 reads DFQATT; CDR2 reads SNEGSKA (reference sequence). Here the CDR3 DNA reads TGCAGTGCCCCCCGGACAGGGCGCGAGCAGTACTTC. Protein sequence: CSAPRTGREQYF.

This clonotype showed up just a few times. The chain combines TRBV13 with TRBJ2-7; 9 nucleotides agree with TRBD1. The V gene's germline CDR1 is PRHDT and CDR2 FYEKMQ (reference sequence). The CDR3 sequence is 15 residues long. Trimming cost V 5 bases and J 6 bases; bases outside gene matches: 11. The CDR3 coding sequence is TGTGCCAGCAGCACCCGGGACAGGGTCATCGGCGAGCAGTACTTC. Residues: CASSTRDRVIGEQYF.

This clonotype was seen ten or more times. V usage is TRBV7-2 and J usage is TRBJ2-4, with TRBD2 as a possible D gene (6 bases). Germline assignment: CDR1 SGHTA and CDR2 FQGNSA. V lost 4 bases and J 2 bases, leaving 18 bases between the germline ends. The CDR3 consists of 17 residues. CDR3 loop: CASSSAWGVESKNIQYF. DNA for the CDR3: TGTGCCAGCAGCTCCGCATGGGGGGTGGAGTCCAAAAACATTCAGTACTTC. Full variable domain (outside the CDR3, taken from reference TRBV7-2 and TRBJ2-4): GAGVSQSPSNKVTEKGKDVELRCDPISGHTALYWYRQSLGQGLEFLIYFQGNSAPDKSGLPSDRFSAERTGGSVSTLTIQRTQQEDSAVYLCASSSAWGVESKNIQYFGAGTRLSVL.